This paragraph reports one T cell receptor (beta chain). PCR was performed using 60 Vbeta and 13 Jbeta primers. Assay used: immunoSEQ multiplex PCR; TCRdb lists only in-frame clones, some missing. The sample shows around 130,000 clones, roughly 79% of them seen only once. The CDR3 runs to 16 residues. Trimming cost V 4 bases and J 5 bases; bases outside gene matches: 13. The germline V gene has CDR1 SGHTA and CDR2 FQGNSA. This entry is derived from a study of cytomegalovirus exposure and HLA in healthy donors. The source is a woman aged 45-65 years in good health and CMV-seronegative. The specimen sequenced was PBMCs. The genes are TRBV7-2 and TRBJ2-5; 7 bases agree with TRBD2. CDR3 DNA sequence: TGTGCCAGCAGCTCCGAGCTAGCGGAAAAGGGTGAGACCCAGTACTTC. Translation gives CASSSELAEKGETQYF.